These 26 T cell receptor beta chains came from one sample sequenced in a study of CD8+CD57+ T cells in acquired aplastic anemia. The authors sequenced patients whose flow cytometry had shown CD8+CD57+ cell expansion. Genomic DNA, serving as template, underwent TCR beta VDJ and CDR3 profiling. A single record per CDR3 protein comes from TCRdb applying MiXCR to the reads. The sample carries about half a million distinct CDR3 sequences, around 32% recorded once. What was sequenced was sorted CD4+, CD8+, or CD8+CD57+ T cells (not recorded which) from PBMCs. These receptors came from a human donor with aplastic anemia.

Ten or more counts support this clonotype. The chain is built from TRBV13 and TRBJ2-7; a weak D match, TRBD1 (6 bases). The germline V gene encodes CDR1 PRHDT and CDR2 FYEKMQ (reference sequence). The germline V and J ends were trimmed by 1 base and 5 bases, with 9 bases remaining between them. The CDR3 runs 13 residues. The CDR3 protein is CASSLVGGHEQYF. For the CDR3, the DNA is TGTGCCAGCAGCTTAGTTGGGGGCCACGAGCAGTACTTC. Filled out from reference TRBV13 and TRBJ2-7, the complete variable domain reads AAGVIQSPRHLIKEKRETATLKCYPIPRHDTVYWYQQGPGQDPQFLISFYEKMQSDKGSIPDRFSAQQFSDYHSELNMSSLELGDSALYFCASSLVGGHEQYFGPGTRLTVT.

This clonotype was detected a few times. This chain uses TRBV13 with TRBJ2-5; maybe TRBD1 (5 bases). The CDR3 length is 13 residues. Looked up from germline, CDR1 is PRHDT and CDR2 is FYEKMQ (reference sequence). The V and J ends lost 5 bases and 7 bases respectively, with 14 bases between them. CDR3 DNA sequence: TGTGCCAGCAGCGGAGCAGGGTGGGGGACCCAGTACTTC. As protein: CASSGAGWGTQYF.

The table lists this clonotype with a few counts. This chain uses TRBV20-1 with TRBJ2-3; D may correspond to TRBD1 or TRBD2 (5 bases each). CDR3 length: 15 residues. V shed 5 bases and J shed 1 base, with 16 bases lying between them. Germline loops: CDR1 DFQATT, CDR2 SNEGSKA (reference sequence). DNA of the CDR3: TGCAGTGCTCTCGACAGCGGAGCGCGCACAGATACGCAGTATTTT. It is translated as CSALDSGARTDTQYF.

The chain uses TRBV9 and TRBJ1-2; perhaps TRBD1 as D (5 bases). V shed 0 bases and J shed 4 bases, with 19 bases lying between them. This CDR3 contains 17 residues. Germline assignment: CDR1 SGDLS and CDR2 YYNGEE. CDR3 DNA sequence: TGTGCCAGCAGCGTAGGGTCCCGGGGCAGGTCGTTCTATGGCTACACCTTC. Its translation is CASSVGSRGRSFYGYTF. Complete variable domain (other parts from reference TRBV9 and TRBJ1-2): DSGVTQTPKHLITATGQRVTLRCSPRSGDLSVYWYQQSLDQGLQFLIQYYNGEERAKGNILERFSAQQFPDLHSELNLSSLELGDSALYFCASSVGSRGRSFYGYTFGSGTRLTVV.

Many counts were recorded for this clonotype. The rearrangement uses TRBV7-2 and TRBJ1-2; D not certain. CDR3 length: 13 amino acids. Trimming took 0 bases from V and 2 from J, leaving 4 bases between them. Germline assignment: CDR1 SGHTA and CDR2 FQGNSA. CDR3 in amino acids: CASSLAENYGYTF. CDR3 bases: TGTGCCAGCAGCTTAGCAGAAAACTATGGCTACACCTTC.

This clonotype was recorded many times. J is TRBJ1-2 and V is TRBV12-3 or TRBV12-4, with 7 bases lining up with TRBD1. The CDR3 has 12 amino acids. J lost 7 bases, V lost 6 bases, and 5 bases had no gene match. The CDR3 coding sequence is TGTGCCAGCAGACAAGACAGGGCTGGCTACACCTTC. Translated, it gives CASRQDRAGYTF.

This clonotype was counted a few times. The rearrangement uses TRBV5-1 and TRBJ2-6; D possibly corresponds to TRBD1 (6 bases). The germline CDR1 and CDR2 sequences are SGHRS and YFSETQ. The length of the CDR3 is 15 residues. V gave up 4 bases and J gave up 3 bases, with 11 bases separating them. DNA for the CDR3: TGCGCCAGCAGCGGAACAGGGTTTGGGGCCAACGTCCTGACTTTC. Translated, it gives CASSGTGFGANVLTF.

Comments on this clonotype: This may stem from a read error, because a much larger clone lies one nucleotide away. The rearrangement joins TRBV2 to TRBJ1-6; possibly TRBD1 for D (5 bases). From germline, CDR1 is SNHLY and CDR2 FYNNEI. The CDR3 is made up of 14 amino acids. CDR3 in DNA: TGTGCCGGCAGCTTAGAGGGGCTGGCTTCACCCCTCCACTTT. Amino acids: CAGSLEGLASPLHF.

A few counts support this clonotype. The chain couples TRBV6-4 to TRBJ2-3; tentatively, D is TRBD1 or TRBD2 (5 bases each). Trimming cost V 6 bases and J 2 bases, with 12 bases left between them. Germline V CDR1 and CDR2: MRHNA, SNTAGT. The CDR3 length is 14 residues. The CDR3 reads CASRQEANTDTQYF. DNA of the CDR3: TGTGCCAGCAGACAGGAGGCAAACACAGATACGCAGTATTTT.

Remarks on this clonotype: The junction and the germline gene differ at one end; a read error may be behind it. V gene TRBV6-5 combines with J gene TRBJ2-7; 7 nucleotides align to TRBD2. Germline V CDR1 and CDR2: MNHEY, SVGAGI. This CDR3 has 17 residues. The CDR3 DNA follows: TGTGCCATCAGTTACGGTGCTAGCGGCGGGGGATCGTACGAGCAGTACTTC. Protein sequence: CAISYGASGGGSYEQYF.

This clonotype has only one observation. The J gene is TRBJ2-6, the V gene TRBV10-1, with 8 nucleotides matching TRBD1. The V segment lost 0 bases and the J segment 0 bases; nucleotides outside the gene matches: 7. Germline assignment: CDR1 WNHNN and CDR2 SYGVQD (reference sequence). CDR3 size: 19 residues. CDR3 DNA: TGCGCCAGCAGTGAGTCTGGACAGGGCTTTCCCTCTGGGGCCAACGTCCTGACTTTC. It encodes CASSESGQGFPSGANVLTF.

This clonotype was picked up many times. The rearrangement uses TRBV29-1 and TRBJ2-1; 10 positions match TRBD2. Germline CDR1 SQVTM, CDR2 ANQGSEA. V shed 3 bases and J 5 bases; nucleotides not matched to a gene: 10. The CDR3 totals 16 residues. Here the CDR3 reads CSVDQGDGLADNEQFF. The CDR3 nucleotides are TGCAGCGTTGATCAGGGGGACGGACTAGCGGACAATGAGCAGTTCTTC.

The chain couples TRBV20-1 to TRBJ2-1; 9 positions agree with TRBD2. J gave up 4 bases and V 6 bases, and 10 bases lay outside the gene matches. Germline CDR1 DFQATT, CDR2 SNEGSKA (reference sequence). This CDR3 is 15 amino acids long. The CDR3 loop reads CSAPGRLAGYNEQFF. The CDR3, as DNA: TGCAGTGCCCCGGGCAGGCTAGCGGGGTACAATGAGCAGTTCTTC.

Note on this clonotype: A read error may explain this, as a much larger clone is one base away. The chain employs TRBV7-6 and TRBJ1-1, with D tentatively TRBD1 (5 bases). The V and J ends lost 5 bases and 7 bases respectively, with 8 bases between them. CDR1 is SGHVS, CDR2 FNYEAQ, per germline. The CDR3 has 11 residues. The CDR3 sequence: CASSGGGEAFF. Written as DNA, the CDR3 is TGTGCCAGCAGCGGGGGGGGTGAAGCTTTCTTT.

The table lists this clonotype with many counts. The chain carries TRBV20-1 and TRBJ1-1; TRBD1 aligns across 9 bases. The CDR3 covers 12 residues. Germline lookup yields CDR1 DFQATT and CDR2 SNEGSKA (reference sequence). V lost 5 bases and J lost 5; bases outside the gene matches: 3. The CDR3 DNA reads TGCAGTGCTCCAGACAGGGGGACTGAAGCTTTCTTT. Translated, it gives CSAPDRGTEAFF.

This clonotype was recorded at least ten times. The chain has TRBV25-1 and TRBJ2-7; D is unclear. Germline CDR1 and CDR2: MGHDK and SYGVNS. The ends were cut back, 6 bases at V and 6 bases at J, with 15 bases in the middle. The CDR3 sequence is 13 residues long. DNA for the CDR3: TGTGCCAGCAGGCAAAACGGTGAGACCGAGCAGTACTTC. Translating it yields CASRQNGETEQYF.

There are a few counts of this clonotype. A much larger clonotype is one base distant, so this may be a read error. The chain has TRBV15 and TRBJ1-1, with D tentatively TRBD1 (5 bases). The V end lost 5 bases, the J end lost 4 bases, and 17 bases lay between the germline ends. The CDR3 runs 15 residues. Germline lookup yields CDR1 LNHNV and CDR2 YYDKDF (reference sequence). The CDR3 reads CATSGGGALSTEAFF. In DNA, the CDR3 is TGTGCCACCAGCGGGGGGGGAGCATTGAGCACTGAAGCTTTCTTT.

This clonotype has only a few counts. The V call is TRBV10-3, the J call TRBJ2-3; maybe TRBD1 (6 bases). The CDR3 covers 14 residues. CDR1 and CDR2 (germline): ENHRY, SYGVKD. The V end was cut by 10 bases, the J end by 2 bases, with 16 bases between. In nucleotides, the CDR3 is TGTGCCAGCAATCGACAGGAGTACACAGATACGCAGTATTTT. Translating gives CASNRQEYTDTQYF.

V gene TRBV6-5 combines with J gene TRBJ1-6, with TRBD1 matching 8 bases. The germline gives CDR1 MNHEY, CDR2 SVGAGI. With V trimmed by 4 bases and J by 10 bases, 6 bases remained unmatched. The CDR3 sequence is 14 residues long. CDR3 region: CASSSDRVISPLHF. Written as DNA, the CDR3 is TGTGCCAGCAGTTCGGACAGGGTGATCTCACCCCTCCACTTT.

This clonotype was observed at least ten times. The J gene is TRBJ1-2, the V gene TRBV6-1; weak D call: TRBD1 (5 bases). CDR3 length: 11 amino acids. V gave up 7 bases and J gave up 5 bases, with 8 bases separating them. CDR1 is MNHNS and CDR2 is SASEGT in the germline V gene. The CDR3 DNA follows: TGTGCCAGCACCCCAGGGTATGGCTACACCTTC. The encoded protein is CASTPGYGYTF.

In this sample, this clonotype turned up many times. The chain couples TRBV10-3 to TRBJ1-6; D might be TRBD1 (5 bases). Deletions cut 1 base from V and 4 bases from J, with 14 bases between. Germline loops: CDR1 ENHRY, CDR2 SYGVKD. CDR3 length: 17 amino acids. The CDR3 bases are TGTGCCATCAGTGAGTACGCCGGGACTGTTTATAATTCACCCCTCCACTTT. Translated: CAISEYAGTVYNSPLHF.

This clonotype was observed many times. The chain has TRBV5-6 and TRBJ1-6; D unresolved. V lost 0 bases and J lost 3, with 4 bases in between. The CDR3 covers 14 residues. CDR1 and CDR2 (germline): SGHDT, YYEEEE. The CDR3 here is CASSLGHYNSPLHF. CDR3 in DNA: TGTGCCAGCAGCTTGGGACACTATAATTCACCCCTCCACTTT. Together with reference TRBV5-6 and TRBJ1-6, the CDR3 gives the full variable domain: DAGVTQSPTHLIKTRGQQVTLRCSPKSGHDTVSWYQQALGQGPQFIFQYYEEEERQRGNFPDRFSGHQFPNYSSELNVNALLLGDSALYLCASSLGHYNSPLHFGNGTRLTVT.

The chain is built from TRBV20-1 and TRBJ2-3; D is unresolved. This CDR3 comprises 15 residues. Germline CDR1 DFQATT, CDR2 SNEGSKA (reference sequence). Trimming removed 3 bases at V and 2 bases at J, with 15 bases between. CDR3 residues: CSASRLLPPTDTQYF. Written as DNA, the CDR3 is TGCAGTGCTAGTCGTCTACTTCCCCCCACAGATACGCAGTATTTT.

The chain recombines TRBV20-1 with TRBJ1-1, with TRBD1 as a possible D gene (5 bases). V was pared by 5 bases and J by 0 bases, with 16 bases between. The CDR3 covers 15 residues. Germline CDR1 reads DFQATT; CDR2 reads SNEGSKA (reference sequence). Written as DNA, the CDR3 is TGCAGTGCTCGTAGACAGCAGGTATTGAACACTGAAGCTTTCTTT. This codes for CSARRQQVLNTEAFF.

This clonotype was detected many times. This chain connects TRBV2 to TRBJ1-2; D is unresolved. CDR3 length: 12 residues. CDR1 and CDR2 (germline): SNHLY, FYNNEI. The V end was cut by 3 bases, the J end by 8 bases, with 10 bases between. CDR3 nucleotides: TGTGCCAGCAGTGATGGAGGCGGGGGCTACACCTTC. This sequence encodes CASSDGGGGYTF.

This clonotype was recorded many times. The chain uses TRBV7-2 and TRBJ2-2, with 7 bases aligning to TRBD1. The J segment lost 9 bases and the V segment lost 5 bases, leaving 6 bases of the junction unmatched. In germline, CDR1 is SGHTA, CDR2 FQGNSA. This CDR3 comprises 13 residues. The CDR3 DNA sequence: TGTGCCAGCAGCCTAAACAGGGGAAGGGAGCTGTTTTTT. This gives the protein CASSLNRGRELFF.